These 25 T cell receptor beta chains share one sample of origin, sequenced in a study of T cells in localized non-small cell lung cancer. Profiled with immunoSEQ multiplex PCR; TCRdb holds only in-frame clones, not every one. The sample holds tens of thousands of clones, 75% to 85% seen once. The specimen comprised PBMCs, sampled before any cancer treatment. The receptors shown here come from a man between 35 and 75 years old with stage II lung adenocarcinoma.

The chain employs TRBV4-2 and TRBJ2-3; D is ambiguous. V was clipped by 2 bases and J by 0 bases, with 12 bases between them. The CDR3 runs to 16 residues. The germline V gene encodes CDR1 LGHNA and CDR2 YNFKEQ. CDR3 bases: TGTGCCAGCAGCCAACAGGACGACGGGAGCACAGATACGCAGTATTTT. Its translation: CASSQQDDGSTDTQYF.

The rearrangement uses TRBV14 and TRBJ2-7; 8 nucleotides match TRBD2. J gave up 3 bases and V 0 bases, and 13 bases lay outside the gene matches. CDR1 and CDR2 (germline): SGHDN, FVKESK. The CDR3 runs to 18 residues. This CDR3 reads CASSQDRRGSAGGYEQYF. DNA of the CDR3: TGTGCCAGCAGCCAAGATCGCAGGGGCTCGGCGGGAGGCTACGAGCAGTACTTC.

The chain combines TRBV19 with TRBJ1-5; weak D call: TRBD1 (6 bases). The V and J ends lost 5 bases and 0 bases respectively, with 8 bases between them. The CDR3 length is 14 residues. CDR1 is LNHDA, CDR2 SQIVND, per germline (reference sequence). CDR3 bases: TGTGCCAGTAGTTCAGGGGCTAGCAATCAGCCCCAGCATTTT. This encodes CASSSGASNQPQHF.

The rearrangement joins TRBV7-9 to TRBJ1-5, with 8 bases fitting TRBD1. J gave up 7 bases and V 7 bases, and 9 bases lay outside the gene matches. Germline V CDR1 and CDR2: SEHNR, FQNEAQ (reference sequence). The CDR3 totals 14 residues. This CDR3 reads CASIMGAGGQPQHF. The CDR3 DNA reads TGTGCCAGCATCATGGGGGCAGGGGGCCAGCCCCAGCATTTT.

V is TRBV13 and J is TRBJ2-7; D is unresolved. The V end lost 5 bases, the J end lost 5 bases, and 13 bases lay between the germline ends. The germline gives CDR1 PRHDT, CDR2 FYEKMQ (reference sequence). The CDR3 loop spans 13 amino acids. The CDR3 DNA reads as TGTGCCAGCAGCGAGACTGTTAAGGACGAGCAGTACTTC. Encoded protein: CASSETVKDEQYF.

J is TRBJ2-7 and V is TRBV12-2; the table assigns TRBD2, which was not confirmed against the DNA. TRBV12-2 is marked as a pseudogene. The CDR3 has 15 residues. The CDR3 nucleotides are TGTGCAAGTCTCCCCGGGCGGGAAGGGGCGTACGAGCAGTACTTC. It specifies CASLPGREGAYEQYF.

This chain uses TRBV10-3 with TRBJ2-7; 7 bases agree with TRBD1. Germline assignment: CDR1 ENHRY and CDR2 SYGVKD. The CDR3 runs to 15 residues. J was trimmed by 2 bases and V by 2 bases; bases with no gene match: 6. The CDR3 nucleotides read TGTGCCATCAGTGAGCGGGACAGCCCCCCCTACGAGCAGTACTTC. Its translation: CAISERDSPPYEQYF.

V and J are TRBV10-3 and TRBJ2-7; 10 bases are shared with TRBD2. CDR3 length: 14 amino acids. CDR1 and CDR2 from the germline V gene are ENHRY and SYGVKD. V dropped 6 bases and J dropped 5; count of bases not matched to a gene: 7. CDR3 sequence reads: CAISLLAGANEQYF. In DNA, the CDR3 is TGTGCCATCAGCCTCCTAGCGGGAGCTAACGAGCAGTACTTC.

This sequence joins TRBV19 and TRBJ1-2; D is ambiguous. V shed 4 bases and J shed 2 bases, with 14 bases lying between them. CDR1 is LNHDA, CDR2 SQIVND, per germline (reference sequence). This CDR3 spans 15 amino acids. CDR3 amino acids: CASSTTELTNYGYTF. In DNA, the CDR3 is TGTGCCAGTAGTACAACCGAGCTCACCAACTATGGCTACACCTTC. Based on the CDR3 plus reference TRBV19 and TRBJ1-2, the full variable domain is DGGITQSPKYLFRKEGQNVTLSCEQNLNHDAMYWYRQDPGQGLRLIYYSQIVNDFQKGDIAEGYSVSREKKESFPLTVTSAQKNPTAFYLCASSTTELTNYGYTFGSGTRLTVV.

The genes are TRBV2 and TRBJ1-2; 9 nucleotides line up with TRBD1. The CDR3 loop spans 14 amino acids. Germline V gene sequence: CDR1 SNHLY, CDR2 FYNNEI. After removal of 6 bases from V and 7 bases from J, the junction contained 9 bases not matched to a gene. CDR3 protein: CASSPQGARAGYTF. In nucleotides, the CDR3 is TGTGCCAGCAGCCCACAGGGGGCGCGAGCTGGCTACACCTTC.

CDR3 coding DNA: TGTGCCAGCAGCTTGACAGGTGACTCCTACGAGCAGTACTTC. It encodes CASSLTGDSYEQYF. J is TRBJ2-7 and V is TRBV5-5, with D possibly matching TRBD1 (5 bases). Trimming stripped 1 base from V and 0 bases from J, with 8 bases between. This CDR3 is 14 amino acids long. Germline V gene data show CDR1 as SGHKS and CDR2 as YYEKEE (reference sequence).

The V and J genes are TRBV5-1 and TRBJ2-5; TRBD2 is a possible D gene (6 bases). The CDR3 length is 13 residues. V gave up 0 bases and J gave up 3 bases, with 6 bases separating them. From germline, CDR1 is SGHRS and CDR2 YFSETQ. CDR3 in DNA: TGCGCCAGCAGCTTGGGCGGGGAAGAGACCCAGTACTTC. This sequence encodes CASSLGGEETQYF. The full variable domain, with the rest looked up from reference TRBV5-1 and TRBJ2-5, is KAGVTQTPRYLIKTRGQQVTLSCSPISGHRSVSWYQQTPGQGLQFLFEYFSETQRNKGNFPGRFSGRQFSNSRSEMNVSTLELGDSALYLCASSLGGEETQYFGPGTRLLVL.

The chain carries TRBV27 and TRBJ2-5; no definite D call. The CDR3 has 14 residues. V dropped 7 bases and J dropped 5 bases, with 17 bases sitting between them. The V gene's germline CDR1 is MNHEY and CDR2 SMNVEV (reference sequence). DNA for the CDR3: TGTGCCAGCACCCCTACCGGCCTTGGGGAGACCCAGTACTTC. This encodes CASTPTGLGETQYF.

CDR3 residues: CASSEGGEDTGELFF. CDR3 nucleotide sequence: TGTGCCAGCAGCGAGGGAGGGGAGGACACCGGGGAGCTGTTTTTT. The J gene is TRBJ2-2, the V gene TRBV7-2, with 7 nucleotides matching TRBD2. The CDR3 length is 15 residues. The J segment lost 3 bases and the V segment lost 5 bases, leaving 6 bases of the junction unmatched. CDR1 is SGHTA, CDR2 FQGNSA, per germline. Variable domain in full (rest from reference TRBV7-2 and TRBJ2-2): GAGVSQSPSNKVTEKGKDVELRCDPISGHTALYWYRQSLGQGLEFLIYFQGNSAPDKSGLPSDRFSAERTGGSVSTLTIQRTQQEDSAVYLCASSEGGEDTGELFFGEGSRLTVL.

The chain is built from TRBV30 and TRBJ1-4; 7 bases map to TRBD1. CDR1 and CDR2 from the germline V gene are GTSNPN and SVGIG (reference sequence). V gave up 1 base and J gave up 5 bases; unmatched junction bases: 7. This CDR3 is 15 amino acids long. Here the CDR3 reads CAWSEVGGPNEKLFF. CDR3 nucleotide sequence: TGTGCCTGGAGTGAGGTAGGGGGCCCGAATGAAAAACTGTTTTTT.

This clone turned up a few times. The chain couples TRBV6-6 to TRBJ1-1, with no clear D. Germline CDR1 and CDR2: MNHNY and SVGAGI (reference sequence). The CDR3 has 12 residues. The V end was cut by 3 bases, the J end by 6 bases, with 8 bases between. CDR3 DNA: TGTGCCAGCAGTTATTCGGGTGCTGAAGCTTTCTTT. This codes for CASSYSGAEAFF.

The chain is built from TRBV6-1 and TRBJ1-1; 10 bases agree with TRBD1. Germline CDR1 MNHNS, CDR2 SASEGT. V was clipped by 6 bases and J by 4 bases; unmatched bases: 5. The CDR3 totals 14 residues. The CDR3 DNA reads as TGTGCCAGCAGCCGCGACAGGGGGCCCACTGAAGCTTTCTTT. Encoded protein: CASSRDRGPTEAFF.

The V gene is TRBV5-5, the J gene TRBJ2-3, with no clear D. The V gene's germline CDR1 is SGHKS and CDR2 YYEKEE (reference sequence). V was pared by 4 bases and J by 6 bases, with 18 bases between. The CDR3 extends over 15 amino acids. CDR3 nucleotide sequence: TGTGCCAGCAGCGTGAGCCTTGGCTTGTTGGATACGCAGTATTTT. Its translation: CASSVSLGLLDTQYF.

V is TRBV6-5 and J is TRBJ2-2, with 8 nucleotides matching TRBD2. V was pared by 6 bases and J by 4 bases, with 7 bases of the junction left unmatched. The CDR3 is 15 residues long. In germline, CDR1 is MNHEY, CDR2 SVGAGI. The CDR3 DNA sequence: TGTGCCAGCAGGCGAACTAGCGGAGCCACCGGGGAGCTGTTTTTT. Translated: CASRRTSGATGELFF.

The genes are TRBV7-2 and TRBJ2-3, with a possible D match to TRBD1 (5 bases). V lost 2 bases and J lost 6, with 12 bases in between. The length of the CDR3 is 14 residues. Germline assignment: CDR1 SGHTA and CDR2 FQGNSA. The chain's CDR3 is CASSLSRVWDTQYF. CDR3 nucleotides: TGTGCCAGCAGCTTATCCAGGGTATGGGATACGCAGTATTTT.

This clone was seen at least ten times. This chain links TRBV4-3 with TRBJ2-5, with TRBD1 identical over 7 bases. The germline gives CDR1 LGHNA, CDR2 YSLEER. The CDR3 runs to 17 residues. V lost 5 bases, J lost 7 bases, and 19 bases stayed unmatched. CDR3 DNA: TGCGCCAGCAGCGGACGCCGGGACAGTGGAGGAATGGGGACCCAGTACTTC. This sequence encodes CASSGRRDSGGMGTQYF.

Points on this clone: One end of the junction varies from germline; a read error may be responsible. J is TRBJ2-2 and V is TRBV7-7, with D possibly TRBD1 on 6 matching bases. The CDR3 has 14 amino acids. The germline V gene encodes CDR1 SSHAT and CDR2 FNYEAQ (reference sequence). For the CDR3, the DNA is TGTGCTAGCAGCTTAAACAGGGACACCGGGGAGCTGTTTTTT. It yields the protein CASSLNRDTGELFF.

The DNA for the CDR3 is TGTGCCAGCCGGGCTAGCGACTCCTACGAGCAGTACTTC. It translates to CASRASDSYEQYF. The gene calls are TRBV5-4 and TRBJ2-7; a possible D gene is TRBD2 (6 bases). CDR1 SGHNT and CDR2 YYREEE come from the germline V gene (reference sequence). This CDR3 is built from 13 residues. V was cut by 7 bases and J by 0 bases, with 11 bases left in between.

This clone appeared once. The genes are TRBV19 and TRBJ1-2; tentatively, D is TRBD1 (5 bases). This CDR3 spans 15 amino acids. The germline CDR1 and CDR2 sequences are LNHDA and SQIVND (reference sequence). Trimming left V 3 bases short and J 1 base short, with 12 bases between. The CDR3 region has the DNA TGTGCCAGTAGTATCCCGGGACGGGATAACTATGGCTACACCTTC. Translated: CASSIPGRDNYGYTF.

The chain is built from TRBV5-1 and TRBJ2-2; 14 bases fit TRBD2. This CDR3 comprises 17 residues. Germline lookup yields CDR1 SGHRS and CDR2 YFSETQ. Germline trimming cut 4 bases from V and 4 bases from J; bases unmatched to any gene: 6. The CDR3 reads CASSREGTSGSTGELFF. The CDR3, as DNA: TGCGCCAGCAGCCGGGAAGGGACTAGCGGGAGCACCGGGGAGCTGTTTTTT.